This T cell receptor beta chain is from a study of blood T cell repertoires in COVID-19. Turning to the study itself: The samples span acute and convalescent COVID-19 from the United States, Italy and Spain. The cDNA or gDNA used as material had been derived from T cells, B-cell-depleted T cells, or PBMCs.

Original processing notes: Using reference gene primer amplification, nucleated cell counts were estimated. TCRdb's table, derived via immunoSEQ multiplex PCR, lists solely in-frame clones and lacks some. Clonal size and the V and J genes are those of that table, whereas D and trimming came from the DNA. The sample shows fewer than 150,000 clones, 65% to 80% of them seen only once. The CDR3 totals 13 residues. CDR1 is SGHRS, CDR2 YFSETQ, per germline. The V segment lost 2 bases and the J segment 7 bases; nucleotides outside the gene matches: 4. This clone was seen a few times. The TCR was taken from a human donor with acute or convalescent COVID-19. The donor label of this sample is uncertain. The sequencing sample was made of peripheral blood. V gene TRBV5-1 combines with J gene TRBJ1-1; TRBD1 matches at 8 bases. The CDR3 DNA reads TGCGCCAGCAGCTTCTCGACAGGGGTTGAAGCTTTCTTT. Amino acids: CASSFSTGVEAFF.